This entry concerns a single T cell receptor (beta chain). This sample is drawn from a study of control samples from healthy donors and cancer patients. Only in-frame clones appear in the TCRdb table, and some are missing; sequencing was by immunoSEQ multiplex PCR. The sample includes around 26,000 clones, approximately 78% seen only once; the top ten take about 23%. The CDR3 totals 14 residues. Trimming pared 2 bases from V and 2 bases from J, leaving 9 bases between. Looked up from germline, CDR1 is MNHNS and CDR2 is SASEGT. Sample: PBMCs. The clonotype was recovered from a man in his 60s with colorectal cancer. This chain connects TRBV6-1 to TRBJ1-2; unclear D gene. This CDR3 is CASSETIGNYGYTF. CDR3 nucleotides: TGTGCCAGCAGTGAAACAATCGGCAACTATGGCTACACCTTC.